These 8 T cell receptor beta chains share one sample of origin, sequenced in a study of blood T cell repertoires in COVID-19 (dated by TCRdb to 2020 to 2022). The receptor library was made with the immunoSEQ multiplex PCR assay. TCRdb mirrors the immuneACCESS table, restricted to in-frame sequences. Some clones are absent from its copies; in checked studies, under half trace to an unresolved V gene, and the reason for the others is unknown. The table for this sample lists 300,000 or so clones; about 83% of them were counted only once. The ten largest clones capture roughly 1.3% of the sample. The sequencing sample was made of peripheral blood. Every receptor here comes from a woman in her fifties or sixties with acute or convalescent COVID-19.

This sequence joins TRBV6-5 and TRBJ2-2; D remains ambiguous. The germline CDR1 and CDR2 sequences are MNHEY and SVGAGI. The CDR3 length is 13 residues. Trimming took 5 bases from V and 6 from J, leaving 10 bases between them. The chain's CDR3 is CASSPQISGELFF. DNA of the CDR3: TGTGCCAGCAGTCCACAGATATCCGGGGAGCTGTTTTTT.

This chain joins TRBV19 and TRBJ2-7; 7 bases are shared with TRBD1. The germline CDR1 and CDR2 sequences are LNHDA and SQIVND (reference sequence). CDR3 size: 16 residues. V lost 4 bases to trimming and J lost 5 bases; unmatched junction nucleotides: 14. CDR3 loop: CASSKQGPKGIHEQYV. The CDR3 DNA is TGTGCCAGTAGTAAACAGGGGCCTAAGGGAATACACGAGCAGTACGTC.

This chain connects TRBV7-2 to TRBJ1-2; the D is unclear. Germline V gives CDR1 SGHTA, CDR2 FQGNSA. This CDR3 region has 13 residues. The germline V and J ends were trimmed by 3 bases and 3 bases, with 8 bases remaining between them. The CDR3 sequence: CASSFGLDYGYTF. The CDR3 coding sequence is TGTGCCAGCAGCTTCGGACTGGACTATGGCTACACCTTC.

This chain connects TRBV18 to TRBJ1-2; the D is unclear. V was trimmed by 1 base and J by 8 bases, leaving 11 bases between them. The CDR3 totals 13 residues. The germline V gene has CDR1 KGHSH and CDR2 LQKENI. The CDR3 region is CASSPQGDGGYTF. The DNA for the CDR3 is TGTGCCAGCTCACCACAGGGAGACGGGGGCTACACCTTC.

Only one count was recorded for this clone. The CDR3 DNA sequence: TGTGCCAGCAGCCCCAAGACAGGGCTCACTGAAGCTTTCTTT. The encoded protein is CASSPKTGLTEAFF. The gene calls are TRBV7-2 and TRBJ1-1, with 7 positions matching TRBD1. The length of the CDR3 is 14 residues. Germline assignment: CDR1 SGHTA and CDR2 FQGNSA. Trimming at V came to 5 bases and at J to 4 bases, leaving 7 bases not matched to a gene.

The rearrangement uses TRBV7-2 and TRBJ1-3; D is possibly TRBD1 (6 bases). Germline V gene lookup returns CDR1 SGHTA and CDR2 FQGNSA. V lost 5 bases and J 3 bases, leaving 17 bases between the germline ends. The CDR3 contains 16 residues. The CDR3 DNA reads as TGTGCCAGCAGCCCTCTGGGTGGGGGCGATGGAAACACCATATATTTT. It translates to CASSPLGGGDGNTIYF.

V gene TRBV5-1 combines with J gene TRBJ2-1; 8 nucleotides align to TRBD1. V gave up 4 bases and J gave up 9 bases; unmatched junction bases: 9. The CDR3 is 14 amino acids. Germline CDR1 reads SGHRS; CDR2 reads YFSETQ. The CDR3 DNA reads as TGCGCCAGCAGCCTGGGACAGGTGTATGGTGAGCAGTTCTTC. This sequence encodes CASSLGQVYGEQFF.

The chain uses TRBV10-3 and TRBJ1-4; no clear D. The V and J ends lost 3 bases and 8 bases respectively, with 10 bases between them. Germline V gene data show CDR1 as ENHRY and CDR2 as SYGVKD. This CDR3 spans 13 amino acids. The CDR3 loop reads CAISDGQSEKLFF. The CDR3 DNA follows: TGTGCCATCAGTGATGGGCAGTCGGAAAAACTGTTTTTT.